One sample yielded the 21 T cell receptor beta chains listed below, sequenced in a study of T cell responses to AZD1222 COVID-19 vaccine. The table came from immunoSEQ multiplex PCR; TCRdb's copy has only in-frame clones and leaves some out. The table shows some 130,000 clones, with 93% occurring only once. The sequenced sample was peripheral blood, obtained on day 0 of AZD1222 vaccination. Every receptor here comes from an adult in good health.

The genes are TRBV2 and TRBJ1-5, with TRBD1 matching 10 bases. This CDR3 region has 15 residues. Germline V gene lookup returns CDR1 SNHLY and CDR2 FYNNEI. J was trimmed by 4 bases and V by 5 bases; bases with no gene match: 5. The CDR3 here is CASSREGQGNQPQHF. CDR3 in DNA: TGTGCCAGCAGTCGGGAGGGACAGGGGAATCAGCCCCAGCATTTT.

The rearrangement joins TRBV29-1 to TRBJ1-1; D is undetermined. Germline lookup yields CDR1 SQVTM and CDR2 ANQGSEA. The CDR3 runs to 12 residues. The V end lost 5 bases, the J end lost 1 base, and 8 bases lay between the germline ends. The CDR3 here is CSVLAENTEAFF. The CDR3 nucleotides are TGCAGCGTTCTGGCGGAGAACACTGAAGCTTTCTTT.

The CDR3 DNA reads TGTGCTAGTGCCCACTGGGGGACCTCGCCGGGTAATGAAAAACTGTTTTTT. Translating it yields CASAHWGTSPGNEKLFF. The V call is TRBV12-5, the J call TRBJ1-4; D may be TRBD1 (5 bases). There are 17 residues in the CDR3. The germline V gene encodes CDR1 LGHNT and CDR2 FRNRAP. With 7 bases removed from V and 4 bases from J, the gap between germline ends came to 22 bases.

The V gene is TRBV18, the J gene TRBJ2-1; 10 bases agree with TRBD1. V dropped 5 bases and J dropped 3; count of bases not matched to a gene: 10. The CDR3 sequence is 17 residues long. The germline V gene encodes CDR1 KGHSH and CDR2 LQKENI. The CDR3 DNA reads as TGTGCCAGCTCATCCCCTCTGGACAGGGGGGTCTACAATGAGCAGTTCTTC. Translation: CASSSPLDRGVYNEQFF.

J is TRBJ1-6 and V is TRBV5-1, with 9 bases that match TRBD1. Germline CDR1 and CDR2: SGHRS and YFSETQ. CDR3 size: 15 residues. V shed 1 base and J 9 bases; nucleotides not matched to a gene: 5. The CDR3, as DNA: TGCGCCAGCAGCTTGACAGGGGGCGCAGCTTCACCCCTCCACTTT. Translating it yields CASSLTGGAASPLHF.

The chain recombines TRBV4-1 with TRBJ1-2, with D unclear. There are 20 residues in the CDR3. The germline V and J ends were trimmed by 3 bases and 8 bases, with 34 bases remaining between them. The germline gives CDR1 MGHRA, CDR2 YSYEKL. CDR3 protein: CASSQLTSLRAPLNEDGYTF. CDR3 nucleotides: TGCGCCAGCAGCCAGTTGACTAGTCTCCGGGCCCCACTTAACGAGGACGGCTACACCTTC.

This clone was observed once. The rearrangement uses TRBV3-1 (or the pseudogene TRBV3-2) and TRBJ2-2; D remains ambiguous. CDR1 is LGHDT, CDR2 YNNKEL, per germline (reference sequence). V lost 0 bases, J lost 6 bases, and 8 bases lay in between. The CDR3 sequence is 14 residues long. In DNA, the CDR3 is TGTGCCAGCAGCCAAGAATTGGGTTCCGGGGAGCTGTTTTTT. This gives the protein CASSQELGSGELFF.

The chain is built from TRBV9 and TRBJ1-5; 9 bases align to TRBD1. V gave up 3 bases and J gave up 4 bases; unmatched junction bases: 8. The CDR3 totals 16 residues. The germline V gene encodes CDR1 SGDLS and CDR2 YYNGEE. CDR3 sequence reads: CASSAGTGYPNQPQHF. CDR3 sequence (DNA): TGTGCCAGCAGCGCTGGGACAGGGTATCCTAATCAGCCCCAGCATTTT.

V gene TRBV29-1 combines with J gene TRBJ1-4, with D maybe TRBD1 (6 bases). Germline V gene sequence: CDR1 SQVTM, CDR2 ANQGSEA. V lost 4 bases to trimming and J lost 7 bases, with 13 bases between them. The CDR3 has 13 amino acids. The CDR3 loop is CSVGFRGREKLFF. The CDR3 DNA sequence: TGCAGCGTTGGCTTCAGGGGCCGTGAAAAACTGTTTTTT.

The rearrangement links TRBV3-1 (or the pseudogene TRBV3-2) to TRBJ1-2; the match to TRBD1 covers 7 bases. This CDR3 is built from 15 residues. Looked up from germline, CDR1 is LGHDT and CDR2 is YNNKEL (reference sequence). With 0 bases clipped from V and 4 bases from J, the junction kept 5 bases outside the gene matches. The CDR3 sequence is CASSQDFPGGYGYTF. The CDR3 DNA reads TGTGCCAGCAGCCAAGATTTCCCAGGGGGCTATGGCTACACCTTC.

Points on this clone: The sample carries other DNA sequences with the same CDR3. This sequence joins TRBV6-1 and TRBJ2-7, with no clear D. Trimming pared 1 base from V and 4 bases from J, leaving 5 bases between. Germline loops: CDR1 MNHNS, CDR2 SASEGT. The length of the CDR3 is 12 residues. The CDR3 sequence is CASSEGGYEQYF. The CDR3 nucleotides are TGTGCCAGCAGTGAAGGTGGATACGAGCAGTACTTC.

The gene calls are TRBV6-5 and TRBJ2-5; D may be TRBD1 or TRBD2 (5 bases each). Germline loops: CDR1 MNHEY, CDR2 SVGAGI. This CDR3 is 15 amino acids long. The V end lost 0 bases, the J end lost 4 bases, and 12 bases lay between the germline ends. The CDR3 protein is CASSYSTGPGETQYF. In DNA, the CDR3 is TGTGCCAGCAGTTACTCCACGGGACCTGGAGAGACCCAGTACTTC.

The chain combines TRBV7-9 with TRBJ1-1; TRBD1 is a possible D gene (5 bases). In germline, CDR1 is SEHNR, CDR2 FQNEAQ (reference sequence). V shed 5 bases and J shed 5 bases, with 18 bases lying between them. This CDR3 has 15 residues. DNA for the CDR3: TGTGCCAGCAGCCCCTGGGGCCTCTTTGGTACTGAAGCTTTCTTT. Its translation: CASSPWGLFGTEAFF.

This chain links TRBV6-1 with TRBJ2-3, with D unresolved. CDR1 MNHNS and CDR2 SASEGT come from the germline V gene. V gave up 1 base and J gave up 1 base, with 6 bases separating them. There are 14 residues in the CDR3. CDR3 nucleotide sequence: TGTGCCAGCAGTGAAGATGACGGCACAGATACGCAGTATTTT. Translated: CASSEDDGTDTQYF.

CDR3 nucleotides: TGTGCCACCAGCAGTGAGATGCACAATGAGCAGTTCTTC. Translated: CATSSEMHNEQFF. The chain uses TRBV15 and TRBJ2-1; no reliable D call. The CDR3 loop spans 13 amino acids. Germline lookup yields CDR1 LNHNV and CDR2 YYDKDF (reference sequence). Trimming stripped 3 bases from V and 5 bases from J, with 8 bases between.

The rearrangement uses TRBV5-6 and TRBJ1-1; D not certain. V was pared by 6 bases and J by 3 bases, with 15 bases between. Germline V gives CDR1 SGHDT, CDR2 YYEEEE. This CDR3 has 14 residues. The CDR3 is CASTGEGLYTEAFF. As DNA, the CDR3 is TGTGCCAGCACCGGAGAAGGACTGTACACTGAAGCTTTCTTT.

CDR3 sequence: CASSYRGSNSPLHF. CDR3 bases: TGTGCCAGCAGCTACAGGGGTAGTAATTCACCCCTCCACTTT. The rearrangement links TRBV3-1 (or the pseudogene TRBV3-2) to TRBJ1-6, with 7 bases aligning to TRBD1. The germline gives CDR1 LGHDT, CDR2 YNNKEL (reference sequence). Trimming cost V 5 bases and J 6 bases; bases outside gene matches: 4. The CDR3 runs 14 residues.

The CDR3 sequence is CASSEGVGPAGNTIYF. CDR3 nucleotides: TGTGCCAGCAGTGAAGGGGTGGGACCTGCGGGAAACACCATATATTTT. This rearrangement joins TRBV2 to TRBJ1-3; D may be TRBD1 (5 bases). Germline CDR1 is SNHLY and CDR2 is FYNNEI. Trimming stripped 1 base from V and 4 bases from J, with 14 bases between. The CDR3 sequence is 16 residues long.

This CDR3 is CASSRQGSSSYEQYF. CDR3 DNA sequence: TGTGCCAGTAGTAGACAGGGATCTAGCTCCTACGAGCAGTACTTC. This sequence joins TRBV19 and TRBJ2-7; 7 nucleotides line up with TRBD1. Trimming cost V 4 bases and J 0 bases; bases outside gene matches: 6. From germline, CDR1 is LNHDA and CDR2 SQIVND (reference sequence). The CDR3 contains 15 residues.

The chain employs TRBV3-1 (or the pseudogene TRBV3-2) and TRBJ1-5; D is possibly TRBD1 (6 bases). The germline V gene encodes CDR1 LGHDT and CDR2 YNNKEL (reference sequence). Trimming cost V 1 base and J 3 bases, with 16 bases left between them. This CDR3 is 17 amino acids long. As DNA, the CDR3 is TGTGCCAGCAGCCAAGCGGGGGGGCGGGGGCTCAATCAGCCCCAGCATTTT. Translated: CASSQAGGRGLNQPQHF.

The chain couples TRBV5-1 to TRBJ1-3; no firm D call. The germline V gene has CDR1 SGHRS and CDR2 YFSETQ. The CDR3 runs 13 residues. Trimming cost V 5 bases and J 0 bases, with 6 bases left between them. The DNA of the CDR3 is TGCGCCAGCAGGGAGAACTCTGGAAACACCATATATTTT. Amino acids: CASRENSGNTIYF.